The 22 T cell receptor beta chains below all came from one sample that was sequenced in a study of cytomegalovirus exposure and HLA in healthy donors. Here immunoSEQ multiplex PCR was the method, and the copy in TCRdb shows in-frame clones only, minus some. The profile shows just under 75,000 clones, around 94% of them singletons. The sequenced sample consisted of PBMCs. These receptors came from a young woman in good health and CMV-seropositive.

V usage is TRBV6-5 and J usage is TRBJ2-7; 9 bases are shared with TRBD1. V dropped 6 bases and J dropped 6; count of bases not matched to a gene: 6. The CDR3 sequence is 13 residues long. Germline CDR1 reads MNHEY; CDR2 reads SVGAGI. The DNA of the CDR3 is TGTGCCAGCAGCTACCGGGACAGGGCCGAGCAGTACTTC. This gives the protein CASSYRDRAEQYF.

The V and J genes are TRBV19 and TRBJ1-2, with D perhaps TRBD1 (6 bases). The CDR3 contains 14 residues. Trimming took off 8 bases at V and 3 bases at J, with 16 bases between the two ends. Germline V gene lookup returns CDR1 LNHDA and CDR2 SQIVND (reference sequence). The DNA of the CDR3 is TGTGCCAGTTGGCCAATCAACAGGGACTATGGCTACACCTTC. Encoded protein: CASWPINRDYGYTF.

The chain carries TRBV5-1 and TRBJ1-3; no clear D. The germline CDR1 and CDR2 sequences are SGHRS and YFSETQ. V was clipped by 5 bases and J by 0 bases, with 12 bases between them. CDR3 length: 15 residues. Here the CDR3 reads CASRGGAGSGNTIYF. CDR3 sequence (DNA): TGCGCCAGCAGGGGTGGAGCCGGCTCTGGAAACACCATATATTTT. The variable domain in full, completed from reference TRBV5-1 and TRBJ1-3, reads KAGVTQTPRYLIKTRGQQVTLSCSPISGHRSVSWYQQTPGQGLQFLFEYFSETQRNKGNFPGRFSGRQFSNSRSEMNVSTLELGDSALYLCASRGGAGSGNTIYFGEGSWLTVV.

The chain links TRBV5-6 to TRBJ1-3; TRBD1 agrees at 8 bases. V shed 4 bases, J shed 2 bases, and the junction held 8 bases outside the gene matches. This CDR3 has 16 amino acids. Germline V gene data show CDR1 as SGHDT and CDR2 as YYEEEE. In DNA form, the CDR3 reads TGTGCCAGCAGCCGAGACCCGACAGGGGCTGGAAACACCATATATTTT. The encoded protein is CASSRDPTGAGNTIYF. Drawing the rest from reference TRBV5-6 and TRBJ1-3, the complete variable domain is DAGVTQSPTHLIKTRGQQVTLRCSPKSGHDTVSWYQQALGQGPQFIFQYYEEEERQRGNFPDRFSGHQFPNYSSELNVNALLLGDSALYLCASSRDPTGAGNTIYFGEGSWLTVV.

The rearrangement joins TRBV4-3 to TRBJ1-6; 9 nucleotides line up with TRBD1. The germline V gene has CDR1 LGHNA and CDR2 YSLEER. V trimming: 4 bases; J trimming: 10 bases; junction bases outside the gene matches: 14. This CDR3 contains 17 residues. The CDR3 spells CASSPLGQGISGSPLHF. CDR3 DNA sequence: TGCGCCAGCAGCCCCCTGGGACAGGGAATAAGCGGCTCACCCCTCCACTTT.

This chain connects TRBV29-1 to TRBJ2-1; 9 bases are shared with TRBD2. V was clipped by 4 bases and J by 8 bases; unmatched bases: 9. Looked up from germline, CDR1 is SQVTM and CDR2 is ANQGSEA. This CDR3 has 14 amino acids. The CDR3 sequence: CSVVAGGPFDEQFF. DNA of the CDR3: TGCAGCGTTGTGGCGGGGGGGCCATTCGATGAGCAGTTCTTC.

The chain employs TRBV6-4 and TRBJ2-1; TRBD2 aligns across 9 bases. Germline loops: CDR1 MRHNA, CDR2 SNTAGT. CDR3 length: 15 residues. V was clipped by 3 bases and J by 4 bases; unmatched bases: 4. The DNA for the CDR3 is TGTGCCAGCAGTGAAAATAGCGGGAGATACAATGAGCAGTTCTTC. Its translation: CASSENSGRYNEQFF.

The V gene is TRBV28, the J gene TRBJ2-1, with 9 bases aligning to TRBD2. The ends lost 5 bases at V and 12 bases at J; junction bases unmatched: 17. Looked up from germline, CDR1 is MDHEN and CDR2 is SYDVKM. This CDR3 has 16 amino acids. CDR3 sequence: CASSLQSGGPIGGQFF. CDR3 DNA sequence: TGTGCCAGCAGTCTACAGAGCGGGGGGCCCATTGGCGGGCAGTTCTTC.

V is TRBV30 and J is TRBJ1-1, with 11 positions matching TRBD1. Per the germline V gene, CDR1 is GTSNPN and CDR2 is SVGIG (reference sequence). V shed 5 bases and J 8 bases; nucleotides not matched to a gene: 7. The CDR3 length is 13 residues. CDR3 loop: CAWADRGLGEAFF. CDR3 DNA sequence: TGTGCCTGGGCGGACAGGGGGCTAGGGGAAGCTTTCTTT.

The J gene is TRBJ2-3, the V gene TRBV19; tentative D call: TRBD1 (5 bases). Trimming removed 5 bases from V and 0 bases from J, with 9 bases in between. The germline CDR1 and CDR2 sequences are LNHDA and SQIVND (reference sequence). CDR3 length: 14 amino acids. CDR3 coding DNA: TGTGCCAGTAGTTCTCAGGGAAGCACAGATACGCAGTATTTT. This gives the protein CASSSQGSTDTQYF.

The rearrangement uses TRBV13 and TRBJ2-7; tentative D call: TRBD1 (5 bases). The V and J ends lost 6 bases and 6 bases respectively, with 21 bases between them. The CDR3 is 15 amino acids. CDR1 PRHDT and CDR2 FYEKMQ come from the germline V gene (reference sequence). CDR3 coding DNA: TGTGCCAGCAGTTTTAGGGGTTCAGGCCTATTCGAGCAGTACTTC. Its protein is CASSFRGSGLFEQYF.

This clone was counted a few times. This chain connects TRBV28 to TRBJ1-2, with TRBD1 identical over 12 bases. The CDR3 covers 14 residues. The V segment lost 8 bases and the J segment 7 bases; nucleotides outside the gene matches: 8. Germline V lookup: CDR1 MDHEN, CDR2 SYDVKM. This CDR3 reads CASARDRGLGGYTF. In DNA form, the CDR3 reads TGTGCCAGCGCCCGGGACAGGGGGCTTGGTGGCTACACCTTC.

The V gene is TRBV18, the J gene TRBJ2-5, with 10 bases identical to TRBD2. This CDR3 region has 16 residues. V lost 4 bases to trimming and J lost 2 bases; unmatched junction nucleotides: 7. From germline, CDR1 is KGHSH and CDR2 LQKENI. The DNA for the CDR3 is TGTGCCAGCTCACTTAGTAGCGGGGGGTCACAAGAGACCCAGTACTTC. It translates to CASSLSSGGSQETQYF.

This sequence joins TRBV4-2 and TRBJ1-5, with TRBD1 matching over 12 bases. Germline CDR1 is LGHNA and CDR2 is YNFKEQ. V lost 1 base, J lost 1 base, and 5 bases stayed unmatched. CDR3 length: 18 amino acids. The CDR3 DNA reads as TGTGCCAGCAGCCAAGTTGGGACAGGGGGCACAAGCAATCAGCCCCAGCATTTT. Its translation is CASSQVGTGGTSNQPQHF.

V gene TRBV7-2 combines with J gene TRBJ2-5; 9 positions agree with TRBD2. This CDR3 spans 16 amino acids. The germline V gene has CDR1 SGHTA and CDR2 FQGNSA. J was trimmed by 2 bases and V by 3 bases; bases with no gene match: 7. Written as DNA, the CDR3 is TGTGCCAGCAGCTTCTTGCTAGCGGGGATACAAGAGACCCAGTACTTC. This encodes CASSFLLAGIQETQYF.

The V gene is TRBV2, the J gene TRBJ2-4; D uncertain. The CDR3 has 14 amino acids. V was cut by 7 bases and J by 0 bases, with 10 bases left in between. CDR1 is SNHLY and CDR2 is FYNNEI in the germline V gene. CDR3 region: CASTLSRAKNIQYF. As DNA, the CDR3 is TGTGCCAGCACTCTCTCCCGAGCCAAAAACATTCAGTACTTC.

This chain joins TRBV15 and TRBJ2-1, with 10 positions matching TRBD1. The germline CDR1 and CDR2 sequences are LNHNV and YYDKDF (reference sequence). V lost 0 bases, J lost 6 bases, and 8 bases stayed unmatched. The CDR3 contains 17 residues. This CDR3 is CATSRDFSGTGANEQFF. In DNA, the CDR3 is TGTGCCACCAGCAGAGATTTCTCCGGGACAGGGGCCAATGAGCAGTTCTTC.

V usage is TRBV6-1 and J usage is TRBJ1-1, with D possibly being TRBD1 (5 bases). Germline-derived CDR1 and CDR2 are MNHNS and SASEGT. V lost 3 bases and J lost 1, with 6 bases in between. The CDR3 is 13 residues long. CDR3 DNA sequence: TGTGCCAGCAGTGAGGGGGGGAACACTGAAGCTTTCTTT. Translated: CASSEGGNTEAFF.

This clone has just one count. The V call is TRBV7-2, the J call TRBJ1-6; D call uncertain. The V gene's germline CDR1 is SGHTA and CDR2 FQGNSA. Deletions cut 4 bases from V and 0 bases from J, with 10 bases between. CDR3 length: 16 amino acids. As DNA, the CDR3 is TGTGCCAGCAGCTCACAGCAGAGCTCCTATAATTCACCCCTCCACTTT. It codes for CASSSQQSSYNSPLHF.

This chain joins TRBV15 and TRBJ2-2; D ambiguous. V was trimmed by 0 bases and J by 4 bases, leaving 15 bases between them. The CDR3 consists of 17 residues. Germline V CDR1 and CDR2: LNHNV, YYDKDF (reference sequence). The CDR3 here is CATSRDVASAATGELFF. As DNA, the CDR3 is TGTGCCACCAGCAGAGATGTGGCCTCCGCGGCCACCGGGGAGCTGTTTTTT.

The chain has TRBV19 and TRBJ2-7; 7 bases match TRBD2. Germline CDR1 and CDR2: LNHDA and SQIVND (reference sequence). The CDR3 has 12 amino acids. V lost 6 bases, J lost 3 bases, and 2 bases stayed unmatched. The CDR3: CASRGEGYEQYF. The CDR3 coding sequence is TGTGCCAGTAGGGGGGAGGGCTACGAGCAGTACTTC.

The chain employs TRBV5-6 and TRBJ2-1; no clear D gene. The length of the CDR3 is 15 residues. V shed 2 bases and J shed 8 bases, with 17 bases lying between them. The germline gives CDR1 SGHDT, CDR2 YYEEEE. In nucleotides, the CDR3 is TGTGCCAGCAGCTTCCTGGCCAGTTCAATTGATGAGCAGTTCTTC. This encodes CASSFLASSIDEQFF.